This note documents a single TCR beta chain sequence. The antigen is undetermined. Trimming took 7 bases from V and 5 from J, leaving 12 bases between them. In germline, CDR1 is SNHLY, CDR2 FYNNEI. The CDR3 has 13 residues. It was healthy bone marrow donors who served as donors. PCR was performed using 60 Vbeta and 13 Jbeta primers. The data were produced by immunoSEQ multiplex PCR, yet TCRdb's version contains in-frame clones alone and is incomplete. The table for this sample gives 220,000 or so clones. This record belongs to a study of cytomegalovirus exposure and HLA in healthy donors. Study conclusions and caveats: There were a few CMV-associated chains whose specificity for CMV antigens was confirmed in vitro. With DRB1 most and HLA-C fewest, TCR association rates differed between HLA loci in a later analysis. Earlier findings revealed that most TCR beta V segments proved productive either about 87% or about 30% of the time.

This sequence joins TRBV2 and TRBJ2-1; a weak D match, TRBD2 (5 bases). The TCR sequence derives from a girl aged 2 to 9 in good health and CMV-seropositive. The sample taken for sequencing was PBMCs. The CDR3 region has the DNA TGTGCCAGCATGAGGGAAGTCGACAATGAGCAGTTCTTC. Residues: CASMREVDNEQFF.